These 10 T cell receptor beta chains were sequenced from one sample in a study of regulatory T cells in long-lasting Graves disease. According to the study, TCR beta libraries were built with iRepertoire HTBI primers and CDR3-region Arm-PCR. Each CDR3 protein is one row after TCRdb ran MiXCR on the multiplex PCR reads. This table has a few hundred thousand distinct CDR3 sequences, approximately 22% appearing once. Noted time point: persistent/refractory GD, antithyroid drugs over 5 years with positive TRAb. With RNA extracted from PBMCs as input, the TCR library was made. This sample comprised peripheral blood mononuclear cells (PBMCs), obtained when the disease was refractory, from a patient treated with antithyroid drugs. The receptors were sampled from a female donor with Graves disease.

This clonotype came up many times. The chain links TRBV12-3 or TRBV12-4 to TRBJ2-5, with D tentatively TRBD1 or TRBD2 (5 bases each). V was shortened by 10 bases and J by 1 base, with 13 bases between the two germline ends. This CDR3 is built from 13 residues. The CDR3 sequence: CATKGRIQETQYF. The CDR3 nucleotides read TGTGCCACTAAGGGACGGATCCAAGAGACCCAGTACTTC.

The CDR3 DNA follows: TGTGCCAGCAGCTCCTACCCGAGGGGGGCAAACACCGGGGAGCTGTTTTTT. Amino acid sequence: CASSSYPRGANTGELFF. The chain links TRBV11-2 to TRBJ2-2; D may be TRBD1 or TRBD2 (6 bases each). Germline V CDR1 and CDR2: SGHAT, FQNNGV. Trimming stripped 4 bases from V and 2 bases from J, with 17 bases between. CDR3 length equals 17 residues.

This clonotype was found a few times. The V and J genes are TRBV7-2 and TRBJ1-1, with 7 bases identical to TRBD1. This CDR3 comprises 16 residues. The V gene's germline CDR1 is SGHTA and CDR2 FQGNSA. Unmatched junction bases numbered 8, after V lost 3 bases and J lost 1 base. This chain's CDR3 is CASSFNRGLGNTEAFF. The DNA for the CDR3 is TGTGCCAGCAGCTTCAACAGGGGCTTGGGGAACACTGAAGCTTTCTTT. Drawing the rest from reference TRBV7-2 and TRBJ1-1, the complete variable domain is GAGVSQSPSNKVTEKGKDVELRCDPISGHTALYWYRQSLGQGLEFLIYFQGNSAPDKSGLPSDRFSAERTGGSVSTLTIQRTQQEDSAVYLCASSFNRGLGNTEAFFGQGTRLTVV.

On this clonotype: With only one base between it and a far larger clone, this is likely a read error. This sequence joins TRBV28 and TRBJ2-1, with no clear D. V dropped 6 bases and J dropped 10 bases, with 13 bases sitting between them. The CDR3 runs 12 residues. Germline V lookup: CDR1 MDHEN, CDR2 SYDVKM. The CDR3 protein is CASSTPTYEQFF. The DNA of the CDR3 is TGTGCCAGCAGCACCCCAACCTACGAGCAGTTCTTC.

This clonotype came up many times. The J gene is TRBJ1-2, the V gene TRBV2; D unresolved. V gave up 2 bases and J gave up 8 bases, with 6 bases separating them. Germline lookup yields CDR1 SNHLY and CDR2 FYNNEI. The CDR3 covers 11 residues. CDR3 sequence: CASSEILGYTF. DNA for the CDR3: TGTGCCAGCAGTGAAATCTTGGGCTACACCTTC.

The CDR3 loop reads CASSSDSPSNQPQHF. The CDR3 DNA reads as TGTGCCAGCAGCTCGGACAGTCCTAGCAATCAGCCCCAGCATTTT. The rearrangement uses TRBV28 and TRBJ1-5; a possible D gene is TRBD1 (6 bases). Trimming removed 6 bases from V and 0 bases from J, with 12 bases in between. Germline CDR1 reads MDHEN; CDR2 reads SYDVKM. The CDR3 is 15 amino acids.

This clonotype was counted at least ten times. The rearrangement uses TRBV12-3 or TRBV12-4 and TRBJ1-5; D remains unclear. With 5 bases removed from V and 4 bases from J, the gap between germline ends came to 18 bases. This CDR3 is built from 16 residues. The CDR3 here is CASSRDAGSLNQPQHF. In DNA form, the CDR3 reads TGTGCCAGCAGTCGCGACGCCGGGTCTTTAAATCAGCCCCAGCATTTT.

This clonotype has at least ten counts. V usage is TRBV5-1 and J usage is TRBJ2-7; D not resolved. The germline V gene has CDR1 SGHRS and CDR2 YFSETQ. The CDR3 length is 12 residues. The V gene lost 3 bases and the J gene lost 2 bases, with 6 bases spanning the gap. The CDR3 nucleotides are TGCGCCAGCAGCTCCTCAACCTACGAGCAGTACTTC. It encodes CASSSSTYEQYF.

This clonotype was detected ten times or more. The rearrangement links TRBV6-2 or TRBV6-3 to TRBJ2-5; a weak D match, TRBD1 (5 bases). The CDR3 is made up of 16 amino acids. Germline lookup yields CDR1 MNHEY and CDR2 SVGEGT. V was trimmed by 6 bases and J by 2 bases, leaving 19 bases between them. The CDR3 sequence: CASSPGPGPIQETQYF. As DNA, the CDR3 is TGTGCCAGCAGCCCCGGCCCAGGGCCGATACAAGAGACCCAGTACTTC.

This sequence joins TRBV4-1 and TRBJ1-4, with D tentatively TRBD1 (6 bases). V shed 4 bases and J shed 2 bases, with 8 bases lying between them. Germline-derived CDR1 and CDR2 are MGHRA and YSYEKL. The CDR3 extends over 14 amino acids. The DNA of the CDR3 is TGCGCCAGCAGCCGGGACACCACTAATGAAAAACTGTTTTTT. It specifies CASSRDTTNEKLFF.